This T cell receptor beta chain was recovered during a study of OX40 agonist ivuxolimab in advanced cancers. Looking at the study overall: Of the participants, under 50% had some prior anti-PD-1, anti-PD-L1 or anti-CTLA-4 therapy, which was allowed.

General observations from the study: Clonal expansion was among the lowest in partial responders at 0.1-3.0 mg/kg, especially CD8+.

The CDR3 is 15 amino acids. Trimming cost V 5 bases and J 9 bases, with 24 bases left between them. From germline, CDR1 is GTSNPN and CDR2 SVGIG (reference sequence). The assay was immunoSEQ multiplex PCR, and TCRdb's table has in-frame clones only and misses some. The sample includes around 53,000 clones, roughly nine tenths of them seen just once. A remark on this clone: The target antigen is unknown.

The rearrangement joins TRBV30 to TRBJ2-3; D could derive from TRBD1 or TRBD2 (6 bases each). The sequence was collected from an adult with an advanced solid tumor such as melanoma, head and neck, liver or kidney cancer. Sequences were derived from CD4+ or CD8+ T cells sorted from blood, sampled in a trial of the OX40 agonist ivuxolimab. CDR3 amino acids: CAWGTRGGNLGTQYF. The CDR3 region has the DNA TGTGCCTGGGGGACCAGGGGAGGAAATTTAGGGACGCAGTATTTT.